The 5 T cell receptor beta chains below were found in one sample sequenced in a study of shared clonotypes between healthy human individuals. Method: immunoSEQ multiplex PCR; TCRdb's copy keeps in-frame clones and lacks some. Of millions of clones in the sample, over 85% were seen once. The sample was naive CD4+ T cells sorted from blood. The subset here: CD45RA+ positively selected. The receptors derive from a man in his late teens or twenties in good health.

The V call is TRBV10-2, the J call TRBJ1-5, with TRBD1 as a possible D gene (6 bases). The CDR3 is 12 residues long. Germline CDR1 is WSHSY and CDR2 is SAAADI. Trimming took off 6 bases at V and 6 bases at J, with 9 bases between the two ends. CDR3 in amino acids: CASRGQGQPQHF. The CDR3 nucleotides read TGCGCCAGCAGGGGACAAGGTCAGCCCCAGCATTTT.

This chain uses TRBV6-4 with TRBJ1-4, with unresolved D. Germline loops: CDR1 MRHNA, CDR2 SNTAGT. Between the trimmed V and J ends, which lost 11 bases and 5 bases, there was a span of 9 bases. The CDR3 contains 11 residues. In nucleotides, the CDR3 is TGTGCCCCACAGCAAAATGAAAAACTGTTTTTT. Protein: CAPQQNEKLFF.

This chain joins TRBV5-1 and TRBJ1-6; D not certain. Germline CDR1 reads SGHRS; CDR2 reads YFSETQ. This CDR3 region has 16 residues. V dropped 0 bases and J dropped 2 bases, with 9 bases sitting between them. CDR3 loop: CASSLGEGTYNSPLHF. CDR3 nucleotides: TGCGCCAGCAGCTTGGGAGAAGGGACCTATAATTCACCCCTCCACTTT. Filled out from reference TRBV5-1 and TRBJ1-6, the complete variable domain reads KAGVTQTPRYLIKTRGQQVTLSCSPISGHRSVSWYQQTPGQGLQFLFEYFSETQRNKGNFPGRFSGRQFSNSRSEMNVSTLELGDSALYLCASSLGEGTYNSPLHFGNGTRLTVT.

In DNA form, the CDR3 reads TGTGCCAGCAGTTCCCGAGTCCCCAGGGGGTACACTGAAGCTTTCTTT. Protein: CASSSRVPRGYTEAFF. The J gene is TRBJ1-1, the V gene TRBV27; TRBD1 agrees at 7 bases. The CDR3 has 16 residues. Germline CDR1 MNHEY, CDR2 SMNVEV (reference sequence). After removal of 4 bases from V and 3 bases from J, the junction contained 11 bases not matched to a gene.

This clone was observed a single time. The CDR3 coding sequence is TGTGCCAGCTCACCCTCGGTTGGGGTTAATGAAAAACTGTTTTTT. Its protein product is CASSPSVGVNEKLFF. The chain has TRBV18 and TRBJ1-4; D remains unclear. Germline V CDR1 and CDR2: KGHSH, LQKENI. Trimming stripped 3 bases from V and 4 bases from J, with 12 bases between. The CDR3 is 15 residues long. Based on the CDR3 plus reference TRBV18 and TRBJ1-4, the full variable domain is NAGVMQNPRHLVRRRGQEARLRCSPMKGHSHVYWYRQLPEEGLKFMVYLQKENIIDESGMPKERFSAEFPKEGPSILRIQQVVRGDSAAYFCASSPSVGVNEKLFFGSGTQLSVL.